This record covers a single T cell receptor beta chain. Its target antigen remains unknown. The input lacks base qualities; no much larger clone sits a single base away. TCRbeta CDR3 regions were amplified from genomic DNA using the immunoSEQ Assay, a bias-controlled multiplex PCR. Per the authors' processing: Within the assay, amplification of reference gene primers was used to estimate how many nucleated cells each sample contained. To quantify the absolute abundance of each unique TCRbeta CDR3 rearrangement, sequence reads were collapsed and filtered. For each sample, productive Simpson clonality was calculated as the square root of Simpson's diversity index over productive rearrangements. TCRdb obtained this table from immuneACCESS and retained in-frame rearrangements with V and J assigned. These tables miss some clones; where compared with another copy, unresolved V genes account for less than half of the shortfall, and the remainder is unexplained. V and J calls and clone size are as listed in that table; D and trimming were resolved from the DNA. The table for this sample lists tens of thousands of clones; approximately 88% of them were counted only once. The ten largest clones capture around 3.7% of the sample.

The entry originates in a study of blood T cell repertoires in COVID-19 (dated by TCRdb to 2020 to 2021). Background on the whole study: Collaborator samples came from the United States, Italy and Spain and covered acute and convalescent phases of COVID-19. The repertoires were released in a freely available public database meant as a resource for research on the immune response to SARS-CoV-2. The material from the prospective study consisted of cDNA or gDNA derived from T cells, B-cell-depleted T cells, or PBMCs. The samples were drawn from the first 160 participants of the ongoing ImmuneRACE study and from 1,254 subjects provided by 6 global collaborators. The sample metadata nearly always contained a de-identified subject ID, COVID-19 status, age in years and sex. Where HLA class I and class II types were available, the types were taken from metadata supplied by the sample provider, not from assay-based typing. The dataset comprised deeply sampled blood TCRbeta repertoires from subjects exposed to, actively infected with, or recovered from COVID-19. Study-wide findings and limitations: Clinical and demographic metadata were provided uncurated, with the amount varying by source and participant.

The CDR3 holds 15 amino acids from the cysteine to the phenylalanine. Left in the record is the CDR3 DNA by itself, 45 bases read in frame from the first base. V is cut by 0 bases and J by 3 bases, and the space between the germline ends is 11 bases. As encoded in the germline V gene, CDR1 is LGHNA while CDR2 is YSLEER. Collaborating institutions collected whole blood in K2EDTA tubes following their own protocols. Collaborator samples were shipped for TCRbeta analysis as frozen whole blood, isolated PBMCs, or DNA extracted from either sample type. The clonotype comes from a human donor in a cohort sampled during active COVID-19. The rearranged chain carries TRBV4-3 and TRBJ1-2, and possibly TRBD1, on 5 matching bases. Input material: peripheral blood. The bases read TGCGCCAGCAGCCAAGAGTGGCAGGGTCACTATGGCTACACCTTC. Protein translation: CASSQEWQGHYGYTF.